Below are 16 T cell receptor beta chains sequenced from a single sample in a study of shared clonotypes between healthy human individuals. The data were produced by immunoSEQ multiplex PCR, yet TCRdb's version contains in-frame clones alone and is incomplete. The table records approximately 1.5 million clones, about 98% of them present only once. The sequencing input was naive CD4+ T cells sorted from blood. Subset noted: CD45RA+ positively selected. The receptors originated from a young man in good health.

The chain carries TRBV25-1 and TRBJ2-3; D possibly corresponds to TRBD1 (5 bases). The CDR3 covers 16 residues. In germline, CDR1 is MGHDK, CDR2 SYGVNS. Trimming stripped 1 base from V and 0 bases from J, with 11 bases between. CDR3 DNA: TGTGCCAGCAGTGAATCGGAAAGGGGAAGCACAGATACGCAGTATTTT. Its translation is CASSESERGSTDTQYF.

This chain uses TRBV6-1 with TRBJ2-1, with 8 nucleotides matching TRBD1. Trimming at V came to 6 bases and at J to 4 bases, leaving 2 bases not matched to a gene. The CDR3 is 13 residues long. Germline values: CDR1 MNHNS, CDR2 SASEGT. CDR3 bases: TGTGCCAGCAGAGGACAGGGATACAATGAGCAGTTCTTC. Protein sequence: CASRGQGYNEQFF.

The genes are TRBV20-1 and TRBJ2-3; a possible D gene is TRBD2 (5 bases). Trimming shortened V by 6 bases and J by 7 bases, and 11 bases separated the two germline ends. Germline V gene data show CDR1 as DFQATT and CDR2 as SNEGSKA (reference sequence). The CDR3 spans 11 residues. CDR3 in DNA: TGCAGTGCCTCGACGGGAAATACGCAGTATTTT. Translated: CSASTGNTQYF.

V is TRBV27 and J is TRBJ2-3; D is unclear. The CDR3 is 13 amino acids. CDR1 MNHEY and CDR2 SMNVEV come from the germline V gene (reference sequence). V was shortened by 5 bases and J by 1 base, with 7 bases between the two germline ends. This CDR3 reads CASSPQRTDTQYF. CDR3 DNA: TGTGCCAGCAGTCCCCAACGCACAGATACGCAGTATTTT.

J is TRBJ2-7 and V is TRBV10-3; a weak D match, TRBD2 (5 bases). V lost 7 bases to trimming and J lost 3 bases, with 10 bases between them. This CDR3 spans 12 amino acids. Germline CDR1 reads ENHRY; CDR2 reads SYGVKD. CDR3 amino acids: CAITGNHYEQYF. In DNA, the CDR3 is TGTGCCATCACGGGAAATCACTACGAGCAGTACTTC.

The CDR3 spells CASSLRPLVGDTQYF. The CDR3 coding sequence is TGTGCCAGCAGCTTAAGGCCCCTGGTAGGGGATACGCAGTATTTT. The chain links TRBV7-3 to TRBJ2-3; D call uncertain. Trimming took 1 base from V and 6 from J, leaving 14 bases between them. CDR1 is SGHTA and CDR2 is FQGTGA in the germline V gene. This CDR3 has 15 residues.

The chain couples TRBV6-1 to TRBJ2-7, with 7 bases fitting TRBD1. V was clipped by 1 base and J by 9 bases; unmatched bases: 3. The CDR3 runs 12 residues. Germline CDR1 and CDR2: MNHNS and SASEGT. CDR3 DNA: TGTGCCAGCAGTGAAGGTCGGACAGGGCAGTACTTC. Translated, it gives CASSEGRTGQYF.

Concerning this clone: Different DNA sequences within this sample yield the same CDR3. V usage is TRBV18 and J usage is TRBJ1-1; D remains ambiguous. This CDR3 is built from 13 residues. Trimming took off 2 bases at V and 1 base at J, with 5 bases between the two ends. Germline V gene data show CDR1 as KGHSH and CDR2 as LQKENI. CDR3 residues: CASSPGQNTEAFF. In DNA, the CDR3 is TGTGCCAGCTCACCAGGGCAGAACACTGAAGCTTTCTTT.

The V and J genes are TRBV5-6 and TRBJ1-2; possibly TRBD1 for D (6 bases). The length of the CDR3 is 13 residues. V lost 3 bases, J lost 7 bases, and 13 bases lay in between. The germline CDR1 and CDR2 sequences are SGHDT and YYEEEE. The CDR3 region is CASSYPDSRGYTF. The CDR3, as DNA: TGTGCCAGCAGCTACCCGGACAGTCGTGGCTACACCTTC.

The chain has TRBV6-5 and TRBJ2-5, with TRBD2 matching 12 bases. With 2 bases clipped from V and 6 bases from J, the junction kept 4 bases outside the gene matches. The CDR3 is 15 residues long. CDR1 is MNHEY and CDR2 is SVGAGI in the germline V gene. DNA for the CDR3: TGTGCCAGCAGTTACCTAGCGGGAGGGGCACAGACCCAGTACTTC. Protein: CASSYLAGGAQTQYF.

This chain uses TRBV28 with TRBJ2-7, with D possibly being TRBD1 (5 bases). The CDR3 is 15 residues long. With 3 bases removed from V and 4 bases from J, the gap between germline ends came to 16 bases. Per the germline V gene, CDR1 is MDHEN and CDR2 is SYDVKM. CDR3 in DNA: TGTGCCAGCAGTTTCAGGGCGAGGATGGGGTACGAGCAGTACTTC. This sequence encodes CASSFRARMGYEQYF.

J is TRBJ1-4 and V is TRBV6-5, with 10 bases lining up with TRBD1. The V segment lost 6 bases and the J segment 7 bases; nucleotides outside the gene matches: 5. The CDR3 has 14 residues. From germline, CDR1 is MNHEY and CDR2 SVGAGI. The CDR3 protein is CASSRTGGSEKLFF. As DNA, the CDR3 is TGTGCCAGCAGCCGGACAGGGGGTTCTGAAAAACTGTTTTTT.

V usage is TRBV28 and J usage is TRBJ1-2, with TRBD1 as a possible D gene (5 bases). The CDR3 is 15 amino acids. Germline loops: CDR1 MDHEN, CDR2 SYDVKM. The V gene lost 4 bases and the J gene lost 6 bases, with 18 bases spanning the gap. The CDR3, as DNA: TGTGCCAGCAGTTACCCCCCCCAGGGTTTGAATGGCTACACCTTC. Translation: CASSYPPQGLNGYTF.

The rearrangement joins TRBV9 to TRBJ2-2, with a weak D call TRBD2 (5 bases). V dropped 0 bases and J dropped 4 bases, with 13 bases sitting between them. The CDR3 loop spans 16 amino acids. Germline CDR1 is SGDLS and CDR2 is YYNGEE. The CDR3, as DNA: TGTGCCAGCAGCGTAGAGGGAGCCTGGCGCACCGGGGAGCTGTTTTTT. Translation: CASSVEGAWRTGELFF. Supplemented by reference TRBV9 and TRBJ2-2, the full variable domain reads DSGVTQTPKHLITATGQRVTLRCSPRSGDLSVYWYQQSLDQGLQFLIQYYNGEERAKGNILERFSAQQFPDLHSELNLSSLELGDSALYFCASSVEGAWRTGELFFGEGSRLTVL.

This clone was seen a single time. The chain employs TRBV28 and TRBJ2-3, with 15 nucleotides matching TRBD2. Germline lookup yields CDR1 MDHEN and CDR2 SYDVKM. This CDR3 comprises 21 residues. V dropped 2 bases and J dropped 0; count of bases not matched to a gene: 12. The CDR3 loop is CASSLTVKGLAGGHSTDTQYF. CDR3 nucleotide sequence: TGTGCCAGCAGTTTAACTGTTAAGGGACTAGCGGGAGGCCACAGCACAGATACGCAGTATTTT.

V gene TRBV4-1 combines with J gene TRBJ2-5, with D maybe TRBD1 (5 bases). CDR3 length: 14 residues. V lost 0 bases to trimming and J lost 5 bases, with 10 bases between them. The V gene's germline CDR1 is MGHRA and CDR2 YSYEKL. The DNA of the CDR3 is TGCGCCAGCAGCCAAGATCTGACAGTTGAGACCCAGTACTTC. It codes for CASSQDLTVETQYF.